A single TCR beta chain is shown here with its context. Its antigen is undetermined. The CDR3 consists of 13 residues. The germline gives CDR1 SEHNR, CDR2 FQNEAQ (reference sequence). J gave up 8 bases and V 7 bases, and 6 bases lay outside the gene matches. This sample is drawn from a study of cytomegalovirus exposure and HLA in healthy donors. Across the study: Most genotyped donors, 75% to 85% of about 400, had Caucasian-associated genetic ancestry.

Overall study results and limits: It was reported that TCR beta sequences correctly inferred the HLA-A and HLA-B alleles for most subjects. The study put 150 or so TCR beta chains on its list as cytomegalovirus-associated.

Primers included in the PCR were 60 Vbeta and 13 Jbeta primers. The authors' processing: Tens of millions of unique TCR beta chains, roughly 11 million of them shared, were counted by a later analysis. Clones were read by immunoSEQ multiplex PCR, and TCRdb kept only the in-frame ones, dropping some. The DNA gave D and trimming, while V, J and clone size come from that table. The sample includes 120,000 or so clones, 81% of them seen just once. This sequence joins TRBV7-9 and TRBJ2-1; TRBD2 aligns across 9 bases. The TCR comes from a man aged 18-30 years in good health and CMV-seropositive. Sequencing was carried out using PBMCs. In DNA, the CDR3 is TGTGCCAGCATAGCGGGAGTGGGCGATGAGCAGTTCTTC. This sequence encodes CASIAGVGDEQFF.